Below, 5 T cell receptor beta chains from the same sample are listed, as sequenced in a study of cytomegalovirus exposure and HLA in healthy donors. The PCR made use of 60 Vbeta and 13 Jbeta primers. Using immunoSEQ multiplex PCR, the repertoire was profiled, and TCRdb retains in-frame clones only, with some absent. Of about 200,000 clones in the sample, about 80% were seen once. Sequencing used PBMCs. Receptors originate from a male donor in good health and CMV-seronegative.

The chain employs TRBV5-4 and TRBJ1-1; D ambiguous. This CDR3 comprises 15 residues. Germline V gives CDR1 SGHNT, CDR2 YYREEE (reference sequence). V was trimmed by 0 bases and J by 0 bases, leaving 9 bases between them. CDR3 residues: CASSLGGAMNTEAFF. The CDR3 nucleotides are TGTGCCAGCAGCTTGGGCGGAGCCATGAACACTGAAGCTTTCTTT.

This chain links TRBV10-3 with TRBJ2-1; TRBD2 is a possible D gene (6 bases). Germline V lookup: CDR1 ENHRY, CDR2 SYGVKD. CDR3 length equals 16 residues. Trimming stripped 8 bases from V and 0 bases from J, with 17 bases between. DNA for the CDR3: TGTGCCATCGGAAATAGCGGAAGACCCTCCTACAATGAGCAGTTCTTC. This translates into CAIGNSGRPSYNEQFF.

This clone was observed a few times. This chain uses TRBV7-6 with TRBJ2-7; 8 positions agree with TRBD2. Germline CDR1 and CDR2: SGHVS and FNYEAQ. There are 15 residues in the CDR3. Trimming at V came to 2 bases and at J to 2 bases, leaving 5 bases not matched to a gene. The CDR3 loop reads CASSLRLAPTYEQYF. In DNA form, the CDR3 reads TGTGCCAGCAGCTTACGACTAGCGCCCACCTACGAGCAGTACTTC.

CDR3: CASSPAGRLGKVITNNEQFF. The CDR3, as DNA: TGTGCCAGCAGCCCGGCGGGGAGACTGGGAAAGGTTATTACGAACAATGAGCAGTTCTTC. This chain connects TRBV5-4 to TRBJ2-1, with D perhaps TRBD2 (6 bases). CDR3 length: 20 amino acids. With 4 bases removed from V and 5 bases from J, the gap between germline ends came to 31 bases. Germline V lookup: CDR1 SGHNT, CDR2 YYREEE (reference sequence).

This clone has only one observation. The CDR3 region has the DNA TGTGCCAGCGGAAGCACTAGCGGGAGGGCGGAGGAGCAGTTCTTC. Translation: CASGSTSGRAEEQFF. The chain recombines TRBV6-4 with TRBJ2-1; 13 nucleotides agree with TRBD2. The germline V gene encodes CDR1 MRHNA and CDR2 SNTAGT. V gave up 8 bases and J gave up 10 bases; unmatched junction bases: 11. The CDR3 length is 15 residues.